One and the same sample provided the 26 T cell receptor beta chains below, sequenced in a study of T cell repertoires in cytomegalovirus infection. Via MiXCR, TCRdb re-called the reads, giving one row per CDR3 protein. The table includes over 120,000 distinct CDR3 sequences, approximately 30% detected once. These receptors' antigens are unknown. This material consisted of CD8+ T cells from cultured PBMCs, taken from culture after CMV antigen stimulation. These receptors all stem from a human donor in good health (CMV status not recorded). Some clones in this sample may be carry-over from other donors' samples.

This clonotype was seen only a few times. The CDR3 is CASSDRGNTDTQYF. The CDR3 coding sequence is TGTGCCAGCAGCGACAGGGGAAACACAGATACGCAGTATTTT. The genes are TRBV12-3 or TRBV12-4 and TRBJ2-3, with TRBD1 matching over 8 bases. V lost 6 bases and J lost 2; bases outside the gene matches: 4. This CDR3 comprises 14 residues.

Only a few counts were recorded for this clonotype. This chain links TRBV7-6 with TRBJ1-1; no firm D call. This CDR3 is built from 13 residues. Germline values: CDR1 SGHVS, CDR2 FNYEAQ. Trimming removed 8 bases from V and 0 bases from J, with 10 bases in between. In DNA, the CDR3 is TGTGCCAGCCGGGAGGGCATGAACACTGAAGCTTTCTTT. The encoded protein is CASREGMNTEAFF.

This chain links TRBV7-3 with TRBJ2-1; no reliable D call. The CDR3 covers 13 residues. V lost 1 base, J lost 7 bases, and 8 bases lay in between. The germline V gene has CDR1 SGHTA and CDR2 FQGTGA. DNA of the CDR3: TGTGCCAGCAGCTTAATGAGTGGAAATGAGCAGTTCTTC. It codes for CASSLMSGNEQFF.

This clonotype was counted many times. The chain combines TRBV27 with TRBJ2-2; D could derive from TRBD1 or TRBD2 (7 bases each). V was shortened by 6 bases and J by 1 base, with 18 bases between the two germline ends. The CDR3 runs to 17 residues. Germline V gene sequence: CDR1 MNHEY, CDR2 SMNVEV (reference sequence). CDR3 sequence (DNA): TGTGCCAGCAGAAGAGGAGCGGGGACAGTGAACACCGGGGAGCTGTTTTTT. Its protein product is CASRRGAGTVNTGELFF.

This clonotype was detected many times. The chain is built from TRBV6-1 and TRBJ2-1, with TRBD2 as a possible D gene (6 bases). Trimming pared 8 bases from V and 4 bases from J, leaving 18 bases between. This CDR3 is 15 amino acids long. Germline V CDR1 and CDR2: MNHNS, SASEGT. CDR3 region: CASRKMRGNYNEQFF. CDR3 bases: TGTGCCAGCCGAAAAATGCGGGGAAATTACAATGAGCAGTTCTTC.

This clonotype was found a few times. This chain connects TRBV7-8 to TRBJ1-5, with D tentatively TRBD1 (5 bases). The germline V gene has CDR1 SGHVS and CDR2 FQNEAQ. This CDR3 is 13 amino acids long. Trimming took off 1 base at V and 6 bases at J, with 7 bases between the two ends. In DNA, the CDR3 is TGTGCCAGCAGCTTAGTGAGGGGTCAGCCCCAGCATTTT. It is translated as CASSLVRGQPQHF. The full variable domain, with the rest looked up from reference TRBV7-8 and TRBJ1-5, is GAGVSQSPRYKVAKRGQDVALRCDPISGHVSLFWYQQALGQGPEFLTYFQNEAQLDKSGLPSDRFFAERPEGSVSTLKIQRTQQEDSAVYLCASSLVRGQPQHFGDGTRLSIL.

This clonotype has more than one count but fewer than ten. CDR3 coding DNA: TGTGCCACCAGTGATCCACGAGTCGGGACAGGGGGTCAAGAGACCCAGTACTTC. Its protein product is CATSDPRVGTGGQETQYF. This chain joins TRBV24-1 and TRBJ2-5; 11 bases fit TRBD1. The CDR3 spans 18 residues. Germline V gene lookup returns CDR1 KGHDR and CDR2 SFDVKD. Trimming removed 3 bases from V and 2 bases from J; junction bases left unmatched: 10.

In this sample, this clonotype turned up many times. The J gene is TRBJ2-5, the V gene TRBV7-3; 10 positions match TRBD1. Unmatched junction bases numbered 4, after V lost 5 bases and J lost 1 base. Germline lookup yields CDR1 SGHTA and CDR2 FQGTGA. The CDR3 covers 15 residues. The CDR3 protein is CASSRDRGFQETQYF. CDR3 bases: TGTGCCAGCAGCAGGGACAGGGGATTCCAAGAGACCCAGTACTTC.

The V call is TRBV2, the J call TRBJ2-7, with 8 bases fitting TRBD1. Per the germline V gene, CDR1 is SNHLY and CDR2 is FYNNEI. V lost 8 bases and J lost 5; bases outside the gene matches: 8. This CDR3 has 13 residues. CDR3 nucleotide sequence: TGTGCCAGCCAGCGGACAGGGTTCAACGAGCAGTACTTC. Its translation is CASQRTGFNEQYF. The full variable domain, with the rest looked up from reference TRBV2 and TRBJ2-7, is EPEVTQTPSHQVTQMGQEVILRCVPISNHLYFYWYRQILGQKVEFLVSFYNNEISEKSEIFDDQFSVERPDGSNFTLKIRSTKLEDSAMYFCASQRTGFNEQYFGPGTRLTVT.

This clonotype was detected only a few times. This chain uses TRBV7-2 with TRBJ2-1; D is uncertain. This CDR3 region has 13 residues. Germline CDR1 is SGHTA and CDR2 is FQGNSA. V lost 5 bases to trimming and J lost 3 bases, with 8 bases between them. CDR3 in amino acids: CASSPTNYNEQFF. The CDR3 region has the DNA TGTGCCAGCAGCCCAACAAACTACAATGAGCAGTTCTTC.

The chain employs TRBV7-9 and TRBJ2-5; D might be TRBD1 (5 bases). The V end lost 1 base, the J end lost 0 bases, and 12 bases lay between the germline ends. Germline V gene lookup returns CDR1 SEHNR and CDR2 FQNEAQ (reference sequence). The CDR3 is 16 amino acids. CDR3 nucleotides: TGTGCCAGCAGCTTAGTATTACAGGCGTACCAAGAGACCCAGTACTTC. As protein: CASSLVLQAYQETQYF.

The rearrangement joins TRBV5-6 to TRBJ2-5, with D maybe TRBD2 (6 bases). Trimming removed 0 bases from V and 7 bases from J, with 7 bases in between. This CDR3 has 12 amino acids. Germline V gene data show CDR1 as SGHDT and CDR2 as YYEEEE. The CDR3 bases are TGTGCCAGCAGCTTGGGGGACTGGACCCAGTACTTC. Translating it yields CASSLGDWTQYF.

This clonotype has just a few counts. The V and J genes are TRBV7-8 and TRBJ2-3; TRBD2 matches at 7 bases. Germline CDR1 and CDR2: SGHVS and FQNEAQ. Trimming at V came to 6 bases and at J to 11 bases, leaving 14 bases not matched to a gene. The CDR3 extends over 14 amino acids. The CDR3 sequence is CASSSPPGQRGQYF. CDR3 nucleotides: TGTGCCAGCAGTTCCCCTCCGGGTCAGCGGGGGCAGTATTTT.

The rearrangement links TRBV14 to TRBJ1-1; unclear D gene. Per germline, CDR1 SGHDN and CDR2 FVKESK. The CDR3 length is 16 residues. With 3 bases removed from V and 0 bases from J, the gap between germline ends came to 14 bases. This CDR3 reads CASSHLRPLMNTEAFF. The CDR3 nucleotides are TGTGCCAGCAGCCACCTCCGACCGCTCATGAACACTGAAGCTTTCTTT.

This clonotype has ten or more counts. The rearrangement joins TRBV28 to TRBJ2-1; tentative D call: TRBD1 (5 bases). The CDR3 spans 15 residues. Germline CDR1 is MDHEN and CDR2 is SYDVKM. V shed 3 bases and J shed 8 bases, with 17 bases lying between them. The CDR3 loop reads CASSFLTDESDEQFF. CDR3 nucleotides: TGTGCCAGCAGTTTCTTGACAGACGAATCGGATGAGCAGTTCTTC.

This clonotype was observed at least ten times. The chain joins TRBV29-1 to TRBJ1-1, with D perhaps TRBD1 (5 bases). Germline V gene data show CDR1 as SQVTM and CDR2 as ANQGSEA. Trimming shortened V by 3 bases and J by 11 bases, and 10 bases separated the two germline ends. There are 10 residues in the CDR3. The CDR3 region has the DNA TGCAGCGTTGAGCTCCGGGACGCTTTCTTT. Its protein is CSVELRDAFF.

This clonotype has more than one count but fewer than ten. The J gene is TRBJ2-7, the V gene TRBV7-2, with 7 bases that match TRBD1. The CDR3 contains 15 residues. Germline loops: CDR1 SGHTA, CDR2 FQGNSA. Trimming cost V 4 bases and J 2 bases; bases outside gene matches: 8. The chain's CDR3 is CASSSDYRGPYEQYF. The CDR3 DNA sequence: TGTGCCAGCAGCTCCGATTACAGGGGTCCCTACGAGCAGTACTTC.

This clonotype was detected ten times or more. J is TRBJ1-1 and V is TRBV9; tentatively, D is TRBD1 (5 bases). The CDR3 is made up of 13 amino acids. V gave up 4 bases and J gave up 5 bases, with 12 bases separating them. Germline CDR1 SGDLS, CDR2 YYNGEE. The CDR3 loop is CASSRRWGTEAFF. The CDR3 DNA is TGTGCCAGCAGCCGTAGGTGGGGGACTGAAGCTTTCTTT.

The CDR3 DNA sequence: TGTGCCAGCAGCTTAGAGCCAGAGGACATCGGGGAGCTGTTTTTT. This codes for CASSLEPEDIGELFF. The rearrangement joins TRBV7-9 to TRBJ2-2; weak D call: TRBD1 (5 bases). Trimming pared 1 base from V and 7 bases from J, leaving 13 bases between. The CDR3 runs 15 residues. Per the germline V gene, CDR1 is SEHNR and CDR2 is FQNEAQ (reference sequence).

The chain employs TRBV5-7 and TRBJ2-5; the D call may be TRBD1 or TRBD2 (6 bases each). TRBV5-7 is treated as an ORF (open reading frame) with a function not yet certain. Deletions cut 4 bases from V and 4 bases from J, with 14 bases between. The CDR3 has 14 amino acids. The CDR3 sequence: CASSLLPGAETQYF. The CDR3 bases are TGTGCCAGCAGCCTCTTGCCGGGGGCAGAGACCCAGTACTTC.

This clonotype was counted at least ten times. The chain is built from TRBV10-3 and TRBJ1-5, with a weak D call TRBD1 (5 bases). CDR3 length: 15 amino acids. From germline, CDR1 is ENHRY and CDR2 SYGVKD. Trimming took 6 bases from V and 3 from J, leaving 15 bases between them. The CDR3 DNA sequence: TGTGCCATCAGCGCGGGGCCATCCCACAATCAGCCCCAGCATTTT. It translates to CAISAGPSHNQPQHF.

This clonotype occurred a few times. Written as DNA, the CDR3 is TGTGCCAGCAGCCAAGACTGGGGTGCCGGGGAGCTGTTTTTT. Protein product: CASSQDWGAGELFF. The V and J genes are TRBV3-1 and TRBJ2-2; D unclear. The CDR3 extends over 14 amino acids. Trimming pared 0 bases from V and 6 bases from J, leaving 8 bases between. CDR1 is LGHDT and CDR2 is YNNKEL in the germline V gene (reference sequence).

The CDR3 here is CASSLDRNEQFF. The DNA for the CDR3 is TGTGCCAGCAGCTTAGATAGGAATGAGCAGTTCTTC. The rearrangement uses TRBV7-8 and TRBJ2-1; no firm D call. Trimming removed 1 base at V and 7 bases at J, with 5 bases between. Germline CDR1 and CDR2: SGHVS and FQNEAQ. CDR3 length: 12 amino acids.

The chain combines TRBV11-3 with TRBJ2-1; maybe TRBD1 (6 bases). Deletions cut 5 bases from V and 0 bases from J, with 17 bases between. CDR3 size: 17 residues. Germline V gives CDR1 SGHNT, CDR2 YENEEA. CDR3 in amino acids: CASSPRRTVSSYNEQFF. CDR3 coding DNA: TGTGCCAGCAGCCCCCGCCGGACAGTGAGCTCCTACAATGAGCAGTTCTTC.

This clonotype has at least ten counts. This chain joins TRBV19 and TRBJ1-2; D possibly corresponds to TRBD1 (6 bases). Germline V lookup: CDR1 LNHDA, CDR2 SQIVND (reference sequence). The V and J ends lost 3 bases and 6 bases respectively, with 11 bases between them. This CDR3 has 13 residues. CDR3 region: CASSITGSHGYTF. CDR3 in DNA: TGTGCCAGTAGTATCACAGGGTCTCATGGCTACACCTTC.

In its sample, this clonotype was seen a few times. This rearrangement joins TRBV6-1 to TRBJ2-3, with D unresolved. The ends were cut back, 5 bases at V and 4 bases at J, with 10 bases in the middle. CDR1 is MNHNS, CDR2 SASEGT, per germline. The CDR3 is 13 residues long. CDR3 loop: CASSLLASDTQYF. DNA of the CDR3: TGTGCCAGCAGTCTGCTGGCTTCAGATACGCAGTATTTT.